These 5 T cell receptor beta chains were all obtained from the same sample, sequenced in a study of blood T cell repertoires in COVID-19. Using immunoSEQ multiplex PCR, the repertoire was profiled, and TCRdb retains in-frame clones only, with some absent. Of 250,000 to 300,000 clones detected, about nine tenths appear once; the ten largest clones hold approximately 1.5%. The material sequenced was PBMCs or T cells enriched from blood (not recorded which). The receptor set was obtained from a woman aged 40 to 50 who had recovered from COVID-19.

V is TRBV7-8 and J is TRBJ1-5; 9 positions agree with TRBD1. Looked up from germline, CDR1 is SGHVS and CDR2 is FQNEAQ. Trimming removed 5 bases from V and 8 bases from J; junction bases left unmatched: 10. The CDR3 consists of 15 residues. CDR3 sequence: CASSPTPGTGKPQHF. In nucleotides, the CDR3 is TGTGCCAGCAGCCCAACTCCCGGGACAGGGAAGCCCCAGCATTTT.

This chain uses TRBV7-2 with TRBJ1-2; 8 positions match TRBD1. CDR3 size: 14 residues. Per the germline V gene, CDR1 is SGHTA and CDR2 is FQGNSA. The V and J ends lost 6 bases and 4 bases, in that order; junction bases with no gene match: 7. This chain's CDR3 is CASREDRAFYGYTF. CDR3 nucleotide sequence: TGTGCCAGCAGGGAGGACAGGGCTTTCTATGGCTACACCTTC. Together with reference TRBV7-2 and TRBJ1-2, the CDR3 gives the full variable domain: GAGVSQSPSNKVTEKGKDVELRCDPISGHTALYWYRQSLGQGLEFLIYFQGNSAPDKSGLPSDRFSAERTGGSVSTLTIQRTQQEDSAVYLCASREDRAFYGYTFGSGTRLTVV.

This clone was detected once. CDR3 in DNA: TGCAGCGTTGGCAGGGGTGATGGCTACACCTTC. Protein: CSVGRGDGYTF. This chain links TRBV29-1 with TRBJ1-2; D is possibly TRBD1 (6 bases). Trimming stripped 4 bases from V and 6 bases from J, with 9 bases between. The V gene's germline CDR1 is SQVTM and CDR2 ANQGSEA. The CDR3 is made up of 11 amino acids.

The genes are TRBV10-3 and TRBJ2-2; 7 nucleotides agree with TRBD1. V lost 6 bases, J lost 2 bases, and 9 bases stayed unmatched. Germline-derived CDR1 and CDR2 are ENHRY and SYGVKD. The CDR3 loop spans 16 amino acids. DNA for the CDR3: TGTGCCATCAGCGTGACCGGGACAGTAAACACCGGGGAGCTGTTTTTT. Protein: CAISVTGTVNTGELFF.

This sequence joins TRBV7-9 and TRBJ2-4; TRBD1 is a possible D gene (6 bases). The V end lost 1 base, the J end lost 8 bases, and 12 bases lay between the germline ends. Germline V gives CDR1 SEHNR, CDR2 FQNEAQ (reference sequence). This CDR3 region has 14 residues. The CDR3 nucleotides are TGTGCCAGCAGCTTAGGGGACACTCGGCACATTCAGTACTTC. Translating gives CASSLGDTRHIQYF.